These T cell receptor beta chains were read from a single sample in a study of T cell responses to AZD1222 COVID-19 vaccine. The method was immunoSEQ multiplex PCR; TCRdb's version includes in-frame clones alone and lacks a portion of them. The data show 75,000 to 85,000 clones, 85% to 90% seen once. Sequences were derived from peripheral blood, sampled 28 days after the second AZD1222 dose. These receptors all stem from an adult who received the AZD1222 COVID-19 vaccine. The CDR3 runs from the conserved cysteine through the conserved F or W. Each record gives: D gene, J gene, clone size, V gene, CDR3 protein, CDR3 DNA. D genes are given only for firm matches. Part of the rows lack a size; the others show once, few, many or a class for expanded clones.

d_call: NA; j_call: TRBJ1-2; clone_size: once; v_call: TRBV3-1/TRBV3-2; cdr3_aa: CASSQRAADGYTF; cdr3_nt: TGTGCCAGCAGCCAACGGGCGGCCGATGGCTACACCTTC
d_call: NA; j_call: TRBJ2-7; clone_size: NA; v_call: TRBV28; cdr3_aa: CASSLDGGSYEQYF; cdr3_nt: TGTGCCAGCAGTTTGGACGGGGGTTCCTACGAGCAGTACTTC
d_call: NA; j_call: TRBJ1-4; clone_size: NA; v_call: TRBV18; cdr3_aa: CASSPPGGREKLFF; cdr3_nt: TGTGCCAGCTCACCACCTGGGGGCAGGGAAAAACTGTTTTTT
d_call: NA; j_call: TRBJ2-7; clone_size: few; v_call: TRBV30; cdr3_aa: CAWRRQAYEQYF; cdr3_nt: TGTGCCTGGAGAAGACAAGCCTACGAGCAGTACTTC
d_call: NA; j_call: TRBJ1-1; clone_size: NA; v_call: TRBV6-5; cdr3_aa: CASSHRVNTEAFF; cdr3_nt: TGTGCCAGCAGCCACAGGGTGAACACTGAAGCTTTCTTT
d_call: NA; j_call: TRBJ1-5; clone_size: NA; v_call: TRBV19; cdr3_aa: CASTLEGRDQPQHF; cdr3_nt: TGTGCCAGTACGTTAGAGGGGCGAGATCAGCCCCAGCATTTT
d_call: NA; j_call: TRBJ1-6; clone_size: once; v_call: TRBV7-9; cdr3_aa: CASCPSVNSPLHF; cdr3_nt: TGTGCCAGCTGTCCCTCCGTTAATTCACCCCTCCACTTT
d_call: NA; j_call: TRBJ2-7; clone_size: NA; v_call: TRBV7-9; cdr3_aa: CASRAEVEDYEQYF; cdr3_nt: TGTGCCAGCAGGGCGGAGGTGGAGGACTACGAGCAGTACTTC
d_call: NA; j_call: TRBJ1-5; clone_size: NA; v_call: TRBV12-3/TRBV12-4; cdr3_aa: CASTKTQSQPQHF; cdr3_nt: TGTGCCAGCACCAAGACACAAAGCCAGCCCCAGCATTTT
d_call: NA; j_call: TRBJ2-1; clone_size: NA; v_call: TRBV6-2/TRBV6-3; cdr3_aa: CASSLLRGGYNEQFF; cdr3_nt: TGTGCCAGCAGCCTCTTAAGGGGGGGTTACAATGAGCAGTTCTTC
d_call: TRBD2; j_call: TRBJ2-3; clone_size: NA; v_call: TRBV5-1; cdr3_aa: CASSVQDWTSGVDTQYF; cdr3_nt: TGCGCCAGCAGCGTGCAAGACTGGACTAGCGGGGTAGATACGCAGTATTTT
d_call: NA; j_call: TRBJ1-6; clone_size: NA; v_call: TRBV27; cdr3_aa: CASSFLDSNSPLHF; cdr3_nt: TGTGCCAGCAGTTTCTTGGATTCCAATTCACCCCTCCACTTT
d_call: NA; j_call: TRBJ2-1; clone_size: NA; v_call: TRBV7-2; cdr3_aa: CASTRGGGHEQFF; cdr3_nt: TGTGCCAGCACCAGGGGCGGGGGCCATGAGCAGTTCTTC
d_call: NA; j_call: TRBJ1-1; clone_size: NA; v_call: TRBV30; cdr3_aa: CAWNNPNTEAFF; cdr3_nt: TGTGCCTGGAACAACCCGAACACTGAAGCTTTCTTT
d_call: NA; j_call: TRBJ1-2; clone_size: NA; v_call: TRBV1; cdr3_aa: CTSSQGTPRGTGKRHGYTF; cdr3_nt: TGCACCAGCAGCCAAGGAACACCCCGTGGGACAGGGAAGCGCCATGGCTACACCTTC
d_call: TRBD2; j_call: TRBJ2-7; clone_size: NA; v_call: TRBV2; cdr3_aa: CASSEGGGGSYEQYF; cdr3_nt: TGTGCCAGCAGTGAAGGAGGCGGGGGCTCCTACGAGCAGTACTTC
d_call: NA; j_call: TRBJ2-3; clone_size: NA; v_call: TRBV4-1; cdr3_aa: CASSQVATDTQYF; cdr3_nt: TGCGCCAGCAGCCAAGTGGCCACAGATACGCAGTATTTT
d_call: TRBD1; j_call: TRBJ1-1; clone_size: NA; v_call: TRBV28; cdr3_aa: CASPPRGQGNTEAFF; cdr3_nt: TGTGCCAGTCCCCCGCGAGGACAGGGGAACACTGAAGCTTTCTTT
d_call: TRBD2; j_call: TRBJ2-7; clone_size: NA; v_call: TRBV5-6; cdr3_aa: CASSTQPGLGTSEQYF; cdr3_nt: TGTGCCAGCAGCACTCAACCGGGACTAGGGACCTCCGAGCAGTACTTC
d_call: NA; j_call: TRBJ2-7; clone_size: NA; v_call: TRBV9; cdr3_aa: CASGPRGRSNEQYF; cdr3_nt: TGTGCCAGCGGCCCCCGAGGGCGTAGCAACGAGCAGTACTTC
d_call: NA; j_call: TRBJ2-7; clone_size: NA; v_call: TRBV7-2; cdr3_aa: CASSLTGGDSYEQYF; cdr3_nt: TGTGCCAGCAGCTTAACAGGGGGGGACTCCTACGAGCAGTACTTC
d_call: TRBD2; j_call: TRBJ2-4; clone_size: NA; v_call: TRBV7-9; cdr3_aa: CASSLTSGGVAKNIQYF; cdr3_nt: TGTGCCAGCAGTCTGACTAGCGGGGGAGTAGCCAAAAACATTCAGTACTTC
d_call: NA; j_call: TRBJ1-4; clone_size: NA; v_call: TRBV7-9; cdr3_aa: CASTRGGEKLFF; cdr3_nt: TGTGCCAGCACCCGGGGAGGTGAAAAACTGTTTTTT
d_call: NA; j_call: TRBJ1-3; clone_size: NA; v_call: TRBV11-2; cdr3_aa: CASSLLTISGNTIYF; cdr3_nt: TGTGCCAGCAGCTTACTAACAATCTCTGGAAACACCATATATTTT
d_call: NA; j_call: TRBJ2-7; clone_size: NA; v_call: TRBV13; cdr3_aa: CASSLRDGSYEQYF; cdr3_nt: TGTGCCAGCAGCCTCCGGGACGGATCCTACGAGCAGTACTTC
d_call: NA; j_call: TRBJ2-2; clone_size: NA; v_call: TRBV28; cdr3_aa: CASIRLANTGELFF; cdr3_nt: TGTGCCAGCATCCGATTGGCGAACACCGGGGAGCTGTTTTTT
d_call: NA; j_call: TRBJ1-3; clone_size: once; v_call: TRBV7-9; cdr3_aa: CASSLADRAYGNTIYF; cdr3_nt: TGTGCCAGCAGCTTAGCAGACCGGGCGTATGGAAACACCATATATTTT
d_call: TRBD1; j_call: TRBJ1-6; clone_size: NA; v_call: TRBV6-2/TRBV6-3; cdr3_aa: CASSLGQGNSPLHF; cdr3_nt: TGTGCCAGCAGCCTCGGACAGGGTAATTCACCCCTCCACTTT
d_call: NA; j_call: TRBJ1-4; clone_size: NA; v_call: TRBV5-6; cdr3_aa: CASSLAQINEKLFF; cdr3_nt: TGTGCCAGCAGCTTGGCACAGATAAATGAAAAACTGTTTTTT
d_call: TRBD2; j_call: TRBJ2-5; clone_size: once; v_call: TRBV24-1; cdr3_aa: CATRASGGAEETQYF; cdr3_nt: TGTGCCACGCGAGCTAGCGGGGGGGCCGAAGAGACCCAGTACTTC
d_call: TRBD2; j_call: TRBJ2-1; clone_size: once; v_call: TRBV4-1; cdr3_aa: CASSQPVRGGPRNNEQFF; cdr3_nt: TGCGCCAGCAGCCAACCCGTGCGGGGGGGCCCCCGGAACAATGAGCAGTTCTTC
d_call: NA; j_call: TRBJ1-2; clone_size: NA; v_call: TRBV29-1; cdr3_aa: CSVVEGDGLRGYTF; cdr3_nt: TGCAGCGTTGTAGAGGGCGACGGCCTTCGGGGCTACACCTTC
d_call: NA; j_call: TRBJ2-3; clone_size: NA; v_call: TRBV4-2; cdr3_aa: CASSQERSHTDTQYF; cdr3_nt: TGTGCCAGCAGCCAAGAGCGTAGCCACACAGATACGCAGTATTTT
d_call: TRBD1; j_call: TRBJ1-6; clone_size: NA; v_call: TRBV30; cdr3_aa: CAWSPSTGGSYNSPLHF; cdr3_nt: TGTGCCTGGAGTCCCTCGACAGGGGGCTCCTATAATTCACCCCTCCACTTT
d_call: TRBD1; j_call: TRBJ1-1; clone_size: NA; v_call: TRBV9; cdr3_aa: CASSGRDSGTEAFF; cdr3_nt: TGTGCCAGCAGCGGCCGGGACAGTGGCACTGAAGCTTTCTTT
d_call: NA; j_call: TRBJ1-5; clone_size: NA; v_call: TRBV25-1; cdr3_aa: CASSDGGGGGNQPQHF; cdr3_nt: TGTGCCAGCAGTGATGGAGGCGGAGGAGGAAATCAGCCCCAGCATTTT
d_call: NA; j_call: TRBJ2-3; clone_size: NA; v_call: TRBV9; cdr3_aa: CASSVGRWGIDTQYF; cdr3_nt: TGTGCCAGCAGCGTAGGACGTTGGGGGATAGATACGCAGTATTTT
d_call: NA; j_call: TRBJ1-1; clone_size: few; v_call: TRBV9; cdr3_aa: CASSVTEGSHTEAFF; cdr3_nt: TGTGCCAGCAGCGTCACAGAAGGGTCCCACACTGAAGCTTTCTTT
d_call: NA; j_call: TRBJ1-2; clone_size: NA; v_call: TRBV29-1; cdr3_aa: CSVEGLRYGYTF; cdr3_nt: TGCAGCGTTGAAGGGCTACGGTATGGCTACACCTTC
d_call: NA; j_call: TRBJ2-6; clone_size: once; v_call: TRBV5-5; cdr3_aa: CASSDERVRTGANVLTF; cdr3_nt: TGTGCCAGCAGCGATGAAAGGGTTAGGACTGGGGCCAACGTCCTGACTTTC
d_call: NA; j_call: TRBJ2-5; clone_size: NA; v_call: TRBV5-6; cdr3_aa: CASSLVGAGETQYF; cdr3_nt: TGTGCCAGCAGCTTGGTGGGCGCGGGGGAGACCCAGTACTTC
d_call: TRBD1; j_call: TRBJ2-2; clone_size: few; v_call: TRBV12-3/TRBV12-4; cdr3_aa: CASSMTGTGELFF; cdr3_nt: TGTGCCAGCAGCATGACAGGGACCGGGGAGCTGTTTTTT